Following are 12 T cell receptor beta chains from one sample sequenced in a study of shared clonotypes between healthy human individuals. The assay was immunoSEQ multiplex PCR, and TCRdb's table has in-frame clones only and misses some. The repertoire holds more than 90,000 clones, with 67% as singletons. Sequencing was carried out using memory CD8+ T cells sorted from blood. The subset here: CD45RO+ cells pooled with CCR7-negative TemRA cells. All receptors come from a man younger than 40 in good health.

This sequence joins TRBV29-1 and TRBJ2-7; TRBD1 matches 7 bases. The CDR3 runs 14 residues. Germline assignment: CDR1 SQVTM and CDR2 ANQGSEA. V gave up 6 bases and J gave up 3 bases; unmatched junction bases: 11. The CDR3 DNA sequence: TGCAGCGTCCTTACAGGGGCCGTATTCTACGAGCAGTACTTC. It translates to CSVLTGAVFYEQYF.

Here the CDR3 reads CASRTSGRAHEQFF. The CDR3 DNA is TGTGCCAGCAGAACTAGCGGGAGGGCCCATGAGCAGTTCTTC. This chain uses TRBV28 with TRBJ2-1, with 13 bases matching TRBD2. The germline gives CDR1 MDHEN, CDR2 SYDVKM. This CDR3 has 14 residues. V shed 6 bases and J 8 bases; nucleotides not matched to a gene: 4.

The chain recombines TRBV6-5 with TRBJ2-7; D may be TRBD2 (6 bases). Germline CDR1 reads MNHEY; CDR2 reads SVGAGI. The V end lost 0 bases, the J end lost 5 bases, and 14 bases lay between the germline ends. The CDR3 has 15 amino acids. CDR3 coding DNA: TGTGCCAGCAGTTACTCTACCGGGGGAGGAAACGAGCAGTACTTC. Translated: CASSYSTGGGNEQYF.

The chain uses TRBV2 and TRBJ2-1; maybe TRBD2 (5 bases). V was cut by 3 bases and J by 4 bases, with 13 bases left in between. Germline V CDR1 and CDR2: SNHLY, FYNNEI. This CDR3 region has 15 residues. The CDR3 loop reads CASSEEQRKYNEQFF. As DNA, the CDR3 is TGTGCCAGCAGTGAGGAACAGCGGAAGTACAATGAGCAGTTCTTC.

This chain joins TRBV7-2 and TRBJ1-4; 7 positions match TRBD1. V was clipped by 5 bases and J by 4 bases; unmatched bases: 10. CDR1 is SGHTA and CDR2 is FQGNSA in the germline V gene. There are 16 residues in the CDR3. The CDR3 sequence is CASSIPWTGFNEKLFF. The DNA for the CDR3 is TGTGCCAGCAGCATACCCTGGACAGGATTTAATGAAAAACTGTTTTTT.

This clone was recorded many times. The chain carries TRBV7-3 and TRBJ2-1; the D is unclear. Germline CDR1 reads SGHTA; CDR2 reads FQGTGA. The CDR3 runs to 14 residues. Trimming removed 4 bases from V and 8 bases from J, with 15 bases in between. The CDR3 DNA reads as TGTGCCAGCAGCTCCTATACTCGCCCCCATGAGCAGTTCTTC. Protein sequence: CASSSYTRPHEQFF.

In this sample, this clone turned up a few times. The V call is TRBV2, the J call TRBJ2-7; D remains unclear. From germline, CDR1 is SNHLY and CDR2 FYNNEI. The CDR3 has 12 residues. With 3 bases removed from V and 4 bases from J, the gap between germline ends came to 7 bases. CDR3 protein: CASSDGIYEQYF. In DNA, the CDR3 is TGTGCCAGCAGTGATGGGATTTACGAGCAGTACTTC.

This rearrangement joins TRBV5-8 to TRBJ2-1; 7 bases are shared with TRBD2. V dropped 0 bases and J dropped 1; count of bases not matched to a gene: 4. The CDR3 consists of 16 residues. Germline V gene sequence: CDR1 SGHTS, CDR2 YDEGEE. DNA of the CDR3: TGTGCCAGCAGCTTGGAGTTAGCGGGTTCCTACAATGAGCAGTTCTTC. Its protein is CASSLELAGSYNEQFF. Variable domain in full (rest from reference TRBV5-8 and TRBJ2-1): EAGVTQSPTHLIKTRGQQATLRCSPISGHTSVYWYQQALGLGLQFLLWYDEGEERNRGNFPPRFSGRQFPNYSSELNVNALELEDSALYLCASSLELAGSYNEQFFGPGTRLTVL.

V and J are TRBV11-2 and TRBJ2-1, with a weak D call TRBD1 (6 bases). The CDR3 is 16 residues long. V shed 1 base and J shed 2 bases, with 12 bases lying between them. Germline V CDR1 and CDR2: SGHAT, FQNNGV. The CDR3 coding sequence is TGTGCCAGCAGCTTAGCATCAGGGGCTCCCTACAATGAGCAGTTCTTC. Its translation: CASSLASGAPYNEQFF.

The chain links TRBV6-6 to TRBJ2-7; maybe TRBD2 (6 bases). The CDR3 is made up of 16 amino acids. Germline CDR1 is MNHNY and CDR2 is SVGAGI (reference sequence). The V end was cut by 6 bases, the J end by 0 bases, with 18 bases between. CDR3 sequence reads: CASSPLGGISSYEQYF. CDR3 coding DNA: TGTGCCAGCAGCCCTCTGGGGGGAATAAGCTCCTACGAGCAGTACTTC.

In this sample, this clone is large. This sample also contains other DNA sequences that code for the same CDR3. The DNA of the CDR3 is TGTGCCAGCAGTTCCCTCGGAGGCACAGATACGCAGTATTTT. As protein: CASSSLGGTDTQYF. The rearrangement links TRBV28 to TRBJ2-3; no clear D. From germline, CDR1 is MDHEN and CDR2 SYDVKM. Trimming removed 4 bases at V and 1 base at J, with 9 bases between. The length of the CDR3 is 14 residues.

V gene TRBV11-3 combines with J gene TRBJ1-5; D is uncertain. CDR1 and CDR2 from the germline V gene are SGHNT and YENEEA. This CDR3 is 10 amino acids long. The ends were cut back, 11 bases at V and 6 bases at J, with 8 bases in the middle. CDR3 bases: TGTGCCTATCGGGGTCAGCCCCAGCATTTT. Translating it yields CAYRGQPQHF.